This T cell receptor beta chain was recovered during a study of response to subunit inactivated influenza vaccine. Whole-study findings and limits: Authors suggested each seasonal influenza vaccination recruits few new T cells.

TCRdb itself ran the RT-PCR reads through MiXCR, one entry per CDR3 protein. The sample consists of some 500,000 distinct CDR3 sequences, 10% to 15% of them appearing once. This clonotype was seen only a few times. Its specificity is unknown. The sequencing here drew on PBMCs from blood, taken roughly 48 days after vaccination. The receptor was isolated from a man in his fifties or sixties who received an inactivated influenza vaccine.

The CDR3 coding sequence is TGCGCCAGCAGCCGGTACGAGCCGGGCTCTACCTACAATGAGCAGTTCTTC. As protein: CASSRYEPGSTYNEQFF. V gene TRBV4-3 combines with J gene TRBJ2-1; D remains ambiguous. Germline V gene sequence: CDR1 LGHNA, CDR2 YSLEER. CDR3 length equals 17 residues. V was shortened by 4 bases and J by 2 bases, with 18 bases between the two germline ends.